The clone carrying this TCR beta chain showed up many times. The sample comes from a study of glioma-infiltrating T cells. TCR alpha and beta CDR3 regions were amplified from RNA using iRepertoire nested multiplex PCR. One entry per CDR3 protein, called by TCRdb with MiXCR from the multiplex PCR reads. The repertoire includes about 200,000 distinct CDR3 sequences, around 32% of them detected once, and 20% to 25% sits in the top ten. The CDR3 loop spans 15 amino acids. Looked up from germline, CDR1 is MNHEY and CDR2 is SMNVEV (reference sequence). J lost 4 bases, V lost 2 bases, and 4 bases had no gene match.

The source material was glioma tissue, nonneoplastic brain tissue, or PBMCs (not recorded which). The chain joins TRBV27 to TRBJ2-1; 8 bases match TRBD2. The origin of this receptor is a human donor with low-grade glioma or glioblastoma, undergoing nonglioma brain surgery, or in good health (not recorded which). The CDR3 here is CASSLAGGRYNEQFF. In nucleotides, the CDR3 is TGTGCCAGCAGTTTAGCGGGAGGCCGATACAATGAGCAGTTCTTC.